This paragraph covers one T cell receptor (beta chain) sequence. Its antigen is currently unknown. The junction does not match germline at one end; this may be a read error. A second PCR, run for about 6 to 11 cycles, used a sample-barcoded 5' primer plus a J-beta primer mix. TCRdb ran MiXCR on the 5' RACE reads and lists one entry per CDR3 protein. The data hold some 900,000 distinct CDR3 sequences, with about 28% observed a single time. The data originate from a study of blood T cells in healthy people across ages. Across the whole study: There was about one barcoded beta molecule captured by template switching per two T cells. General study findings and limits: TCR beta diversity correlated strongly with naive T cell percentage. Shifts in expanded clonotypes may have been confounded by donor CMV status, which was unknown. Per-million-T-cell TCR beta diversity fell roughly linearly with age.

CDR3 size: 15 residues. The germline gives CDR1 SGHRS, CDR2 YFSETQ. This TCR derives from a woman aged 80 or over in good health. The chain uses TRBV5-1 and TRBJ2-7; TRBD1 matches at 8 bases. The sequencing input was blood. The CDR3 DNA reads TGCGTCAGCAGCTTGGCAGGACAGGGATCCTACGAGCAGTACTTC. It encodes CVSSLAGQGSYEQYF.